Shown below are 28 T cell receptor beta chains from a single sample sequenced in a study of blood T cell repertoires in COVID-19. Produced via immunoSEQ multiplex PCR; TCRdb's table is partial and in-frame only. The sample has 70,000 to 95,000 clones, roughly four fifths seen once. What was sequenced was peripheral blood. These receptors all come from a woman aged 70-85 years with acute or convalescent COVID-19.

Only a few counts were recorded for this clone. The same CDR3 also results from other DNA sequences found in this sample. CDR3 residues: CASSPSGGTEAFF. CDR3 DNA: TGTGCCAGCTCACCAAGCGGGGGTACTGAAGCTTTCTTT. The chain is built from TRBV18 and TRBJ1-1, with D perhaps TRBD1 (5 bases). V was shortened by 2 bases and J by 5 bases, with 9 bases between the two germline ends. This CDR3 is 13 amino acids long. The germline gives CDR1 KGHSH, CDR2 LQKENI.

The chain uses TRBV27 and TRBJ1-1; D might be TRBD1 (6 bases). Trimming left V 7 bases short and J 4 bases short, with 13 bases between. This CDR3 comprises 13 residues. The germline gives CDR1 MNHEY, CDR2 SMNVEV (reference sequence). The chain's CDR3 is CASTRGGFTEAFF. As DNA, the CDR3 is TGTGCCAGCACCCGAGGGGGATTCACTGAAGCTTTCTTT.

The V call is TRBV5-6, the J call TRBJ1-3; D is perhaps TRBD1 (5 bases). Trimming removed 4 bases at V and 0 bases at J, with 17 bases between. The CDR3 is 17 amino acids. CDR1 is SGHDT, CDR2 YYEEEE, per germline. CDR3 coding DNA: TGTGCCAGCAGCCCCGGGACTTCCAGAACCTCTGGAAACACCATATATTTT. Translating it yields CASSPGTSRTSGNTIYF.

This chain uses TRBV27 with TRBJ2-4; D remains ambiguous. CDR3 length: 14 residues. V was pared by 4 bases and J by 3 bases, with 10 bases between. Per germline, CDR1 MNHEY and CDR2 SMNVEV (reference sequence). The CDR3 reads CASSYGRNKNIQYF. The CDR3 DNA sequence: TGTGCCAGCAGTTATGGCAGAAACAAAAACATTCAGTACTTC.

The gene calls are TRBV28 and TRBJ1-5, with 7 positions matching TRBD1. CDR3 length equals 16 residues. Losses at the gene ends were 1 base for V and 2 bases for J; bases not matched to a gene: 5. Germline lookup yields CDR1 MDHEN and CDR2 SYDVKM. CDR3 loop: CASSLSRQGGNQPQHF. The CDR3 DNA reads as TGTGCCAGCAGTTTATCTCGACAGGGTGGCAATCAGCCCCAGCATTTT. The variable domain in full, with the rest retrieved from reference TRBV28 and TRBJ1-5, is DVKVTQSSRYLVKRTGEKVFLECVQDMDHENMFWYRQDPGLGLRLIYFSYDVKMKEKGDIPEGYSVSREKKERFSLILESASTNQTSMYLCASSLSRQGGNQPQHFGDGTRLSIL.

The chain carries TRBV7-9 and TRBJ2-7, with 8 bases identical to TRBD2. With V trimmed by 2 bases and J by 1 base, 1 base remained unmatched. The CDR3 runs to 14 residues. CDR1 is SEHNR, CDR2 FQNEAQ, per germline (reference sequence). The CDR3 DNA reads TGTGCCAGCAGCTTACCGGGAGGGTCCTACGAGCAGTACTTC. It codes for CASSLPGGSYEQYF. Full variable domain (outside the CDR3, taken from reference TRBV7-9 and TRBJ2-7): DTGVSQNPRHKITKRGQNVTFRCDPISEHNRLYWYRQTLGQGPEFLTYFQNEAQLEKSRLLSDRFSAERPKGSFSTLEIQRTEQGDSAMYLCASSLPGGSYEQYFGPGTRLTVT.

V usage is TRBV28 and J usage is TRBJ1-1, with D possibly TRBD1 on 5 matching bases. The CDR3 totals 13 residues. V lost 7 bases to trimming and J lost 1 base, with 10 bases between them. In germline, CDR1 is MDHEN, CDR2 SYDVKM. The CDR3 bases are TGTGCCAGCACTAGACAGCAGAACACTGAAGCTTTCTTT. It yields the protein CASTRQQNTEAFF.

The gene calls are TRBV9 and TRBJ2-2, with 11 bases aligning to TRBD2. Trimming removed 1 base from V and 5 bases from J; junction bases left unmatched: 1. This CDR3 has 15 residues. The V gene's germline CDR1 is SGDLS and CDR2 YYNGEE. The CDR3 sequence is CASSVLAGGTGELFF. In DNA form, the CDR3 reads TGTGCCAGCAGCGTACTAGCGGGAGGAACCGGGGAGCTGTTTTTT.

The CDR3 loop reads CASSMAGTGGYGYTF. For the CDR3, the DNA is TGTGCCAGTAGTATGGCCGGGACAGGGGGTTATGGCTACACCTTC. The chain recombines TRBV19 with TRBJ1-2, with TRBD1 matching over 11 bases. Per the germline V gene, CDR1 is LNHDA and CDR2 is SQIVND (reference sequence). Unmatched junction bases numbered 5, after V lost 3 bases and J lost 5 bases. The CDR3 is 15 amino acids.

The chain joins TRBV4-2 to TRBJ2-3; 9 positions agree with TRBD2. From germline, CDR1 is LGHNA and CDR2 YNFKEQ. CDR3 size: 15 residues. With V trimmed by 6 bases and J by 3 bases, 7 bases remained unmatched. CDR3 loop: CASSREAGGTDTQYF. The CDR3 region has the DNA TGTGCCAGCAGTCGAGAAGCGGGAGGAACAGATACGCAGTATTTT.

The rearrangement joins TRBV11-2 to TRBJ1-4; D gene unclear. Trimming pared 0 bases from V and 8 bases from J, leaving 16 bases between. The CDR3 is made up of 16 amino acids. The germline gives CDR1 SGHAT, CDR2 FQNNGV. CDR3 in amino acids: CASSLDRAGAGEKLFF. The CDR3 DNA follows: TGTGCCAGCAGCTTAGACCGGGCAGGCGCGGGAGAAAAACTGTTTTTT.

The chain uses TRBV7-3 and TRBJ2-7, with a possible D match to TRBD2 (6 bases). This CDR3 region has 15 residues. In germline, CDR1 is SGHTA, CDR2 FQGTGA. Deletions cut 3 bases from V and 4 bases from J, with 16 bases between. CDR3 bases: TGTGCCAGCAGCTTGTTCCCGGGGAGCGGGTACGAGCAGTACTTC. Translating it yields CASSLFPGSGYEQYF.

This chain links TRBV7-9 with TRBJ1-4; D remains unclear. The CDR3 is 16 amino acids. V lost 2 bases and J 0 bases, leaving 10 bases between the germline ends. The V gene's germline CDR1 is SEHNR and CDR2 FQNEAQ (reference sequence). The CDR3 spells CASSLLQTTTNEKLFF. Written as DNA, the CDR3 is TGTGCCAGCAGCTTACTGCAAACTACAACTAATGAAAAACTGTTTTTT.

Worth noting for this clone: The same CDR3 can be traced to other DNA sequences in this sample. The CDR3 DNA follows: TGTGCCAGCAGTTACCGGGGGAGCTCTGGAAACACCATATATTTT. It is translated as CASSYRGSSGNTIYF. This sequence joins TRBV6-5 and TRBJ1-3; D may be TRBD1 (5 bases). The V end was cut by 2 bases, the J end by 0 bases, with 8 bases between. The CDR3 is 15 amino acids. The germline V gene has CDR1 MNHEY and CDR2 SVGAGI.

The V call is TRBV11-2, the J call TRBJ1-3, with 9 bases identical to TRBD1. The CDR3 is 17 residues long. Looked up from germline, CDR1 is SGHAT and CDR2 is FQNNGV. The V and J ends lost 2 bases and 0 bases, in that order; junction bases with no gene match: 5. The chain's CDR3 is CASSLRTGALSGNTIYF. CDR3 nucleotides: TGTGCCAGCAGCTTAAGGACAGGGGCACTCTCTGGAAACACCATATATTTT.

The chain joins TRBV5-5 to TRBJ2-3; the match to TRBD2 covers 11 bases. The CDR3 is 16 amino acids. V trimming: 4 bases; J trimming: 2 bases; junction bases outside the gene matches: 6. The germline gives CDR1 SGHKS, CDR2 YYEKEE (reference sequence). This CDR3 is CASSPGLAVDTDTQYF. As DNA, the CDR3 is TGTGCCAGCAGCCCGGGACTAGCGGTCGACACAGATACGCAGTATTTT.

V usage is TRBV19 and J usage is TRBJ2-7; 12 bases line up with TRBD2. Germline CDR1 is LNHDA and CDR2 is SQIVND (reference sequence). The CDR3 has 16 residues. The ends lost 1 base at V and 2 bases at J; junction bases unmatched: 3. DNA of the CDR3: TGTGCCAGTAGTATAGGACTAGCGGGAGTCACCTACGAGCAGTACTTC. Its translation is CASSIGLAGVTYEQYF.

J is TRBJ2-3 and V is TRBV28, with D perhaps TRBD1 (6 bases). Trimming left V 4 bases short and J 8 bases short, with 16 bases between. Germline lookup yields CDR1 MDHEN and CDR2 SYDVKM. This CDR3 has 14 residues. The CDR3: CASSSTGPRTTQYF. CDR3 in DNA: TGTGCCAGCAGTTCTACAGGGCCCCGGACTACGCAGTATTTT.

The rearrangement links TRBV27 to TRBJ1-1; 7 bases map to TRBD1. From germline, CDR1 is MNHEY and CDR2 SMNVEV (reference sequence). This CDR3 region has 16 residues. Trimming removed 1 base from V and 2 bases from J; junction bases left unmatched: 7. As DNA, the CDR3 is TGTGCCAGCAGTTTATTCGGCAGGGGGACTAACACTGAAGCTTTCTTT. Amino acid sequence: CASSLFGRGTNTEAFF.

The V gene is TRBV6-5, the J gene TRBJ1-1; possibly TRBD1 for D (6 bases). CDR3 length equals 14 residues. The germline V gene encodes CDR1 MNHEY and CDR2 SVGAGI. Trimming took 0 bases from V and 3 from J, leaving 8 bases between them. The CDR3 protein is CASSYSGGHTEAFF. In DNA, the CDR3 is TGTGCCAGCAGTTACTCGGGGGGGCACACTGAAGCTTTCTTT.

This clone appeared a single time. V and J are TRBV28 and TRBJ2-7, with 9 nucleotides matching TRBD1. V was pared by 2 bases and J by 2 bases, with 1 base of the junction left unmatched. The CDR3 is 14 amino acids. Germline loops: CDR1 MDHEN, CDR2 SYDVKM. In nucleotides, the CDR3 is TGTGCCAGCAGTTTAAGACAGGGGGCCTACGAGCAGTACTTC. Translated, it gives CASSLRQGAYEQYF.

The chain has TRBV6-5 and TRBJ1-4; 8 bases map to TRBD1. Germline V gives CDR1 MNHEY, CDR2 SVGAGI. Trimming at V came to 5 bases and at J to 8 bases, leaving 7 bases not matched to a gene. This CDR3 spans 14 amino acids. CDR3 region: CASSPGQGGEKLFF. The CDR3 DNA reads TGTGCCAGCAGTCCTGGACAGGGTGGCGAAAAACTGTTTTTT.

The V gene is TRBV5-1, the J gene TRBJ1-2; the match to TRBD1 covers 10 bases. The CDR3 is made up of 15 amino acids. After removal of 2 bases from V and 3 bases from J, the junction contained 4 bases not matched to a gene. Looked up from germline, CDR1 is SGHRS and CDR2 is YFSETQ. CDR3 DNA sequence: TGCGCCAGCAGCTTTGGTGGGACAGGGGACTATGGCTACACCTTC. It codes for CASSFGGTGDYGYTF.

The gene calls are TRBV27 and TRBJ1-3, with D possibly matching TRBD1 (5 bases). This CDR3 has 17 amino acids. Germline values: CDR1 MNHEY, CDR2 SMNVEV (reference sequence). Deletions cut 4 bases from V and 2 bases from J, with 18 bases between. As DNA, the CDR3 is TGTGCCAGCAGTTCTCACCGGGGGGGGAGTACTGGAAACACCATATATTTT. Amino acids: CASSSHRGGSTGNTIYF.

The DNA of the CDR3 is TGTGCCAGCAGCCCTGTCCCGGGACAGGGATCCTATGGCTACACCTTC. This sequence encodes CASSPVPGQGSYGYTF. This sequence joins TRBV6-2 or TRBV6-3 and TRBJ1-2, with 9 bases aligning to TRBD1. The CDR3 consists of 16 residues. V shed 6 bases, J shed 4 bases, and the junction held 12 bases outside the gene matches. Germline loops: CDR1 MNHEY, CDR2 SVGEGT.

The chain carries TRBV19 and TRBJ1-2; 7 positions match TRBD1. The V and J ends lost 5 bases and 5 bases, in that order; junction bases with no gene match: 8. Germline V gene lookup returns CDR1 LNHDA and CDR2 SQIVND (reference sequence). The CDR3 spans 14 residues. The CDR3 nucleotides read TGTGCCAGTAGTCCCCGACAGGGTCTATATGGCTACACCTTC. Its translation: CASSPRQGLYGYTF.

V usage is TRBV5-1 and J usage is TRBJ2-7, with a weak D call TRBD1 (6 bases). The CDR3 has 15 residues. The V and J ends lost 4 bases and 0 bases respectively, with 14 bases between them. The germline CDR1 and CDR2 sequences are SGHRS and YFSETQ. The CDR3 DNA sequence: TGCGCCAGCAGCCTCTGGCAGGGGATCTCCTACGAGCAGTACTTC. Translated, it gives CASSLWQGISYEQYF.

This sequence joins TRBV10-1 and TRBJ1-3; unclear D gene. V was trimmed by 7 bases and J by 0 bases, leaving 10 bases between them. This CDR3 is built from 14 residues. The V gene's germline CDR1 is WNHNN and CDR2 SYGVQD (reference sequence). CDR3: CASTPGSSGNTIYF. The CDR3 region has the DNA TGCGCCAGCACTCCCGGGTCCTCTGGAAACACCATATATTTT.